These T cell receptor beta chains were read from a single sample in a study of T cells in Graves' hyperthyroidism and ophthalmopathy. In TCRdb, the multiplex PCR reads were re-called with MiXCR into one record per CDR3 protein. The top ten hold less than 40% of the sample, which has 250,000 to 300,000 distinct CDR3 sequences, approximately 18% seen once. The sample consisted of blood. The origin of the receptors is a man aged 45-60 years with Graves' ophthalmopathy. The CDR3 runs from the conserved cysteine through the conserved F or W. Each record gives: D gene, J gene, V gene, clone size, CDR3 protein, CDR3 DNA. A D gene is named only where the DNA matches it firmly. Rows give clone size only sometimes, using once, few, many, or a class for an expanded clone.

D: TRBD1
J: TRBJ1-3
V: TRBV9
size: -
CDR3: CASSVEGAAGNTIYF
DNA: TGTGCCAGCAGCGTAGAGGGGGCGGCTGGAAACACCATATATTTT

D: TRBD2
J: TRBJ2-1
V: TRBV7-8
size: many
CDR3: CASSSNRGLAGGYRYNEQFF
DNA: TGTGCCAGCAGCTCCAACCGGGGGCTAGCGGGAGGGTATCGCTACAATGAGCAGTTCTTC

D: -
J: TRBJ1-3
V: TRBV9
size: few
CDR3: CASSVADGSGNTIYF
DNA: TGTGCCAGCAGCGTAGCGGACGGCTCTGGAAACACCATATATTTT

D: TRBD2
J: TRBJ2-3
V: TRBV11-2
size: many
CDR3: CASSLGDYRTTDTQYF
DNA: TGTGCCAGCAGCTTAGGGGACTACCGTACCACAGATACGCAGTATTTT

D: TRBD1
J: TRBJ2-7
V: TRBV18
size: few
CDR3: CASSPSSTGVIREQYF
DNA: TGTGCCAGCTCACCCTCGAGCACAGGGGTTATACGGGAGCAGTACTTC

D: TRBD2
J: TRBJ2-1
V: TRBV28
size: -
CDR3: CASSFYGRHNEQFF
DNA: TGTGCCAGCAGTTTTTACGGGAGGCACAATGAGCAGTTCTTC

D: -
J: TRBJ2-6
V: TRBV6-1
size: few
CDR3: CASSEVGPGWSGANVLTF
DNA: TGTGCCAGCAGTGAAGTGGGGCCAGGGTGGTCTGGGGCCAACGTCCTGACTTTC

D: -
J: TRBJ2-1
V: TRBV18
size: many
CDR3: CASSTDETNEQFF
DNA: TGTGCCAGCTCGACGGACGAGACCAATGAGCAGTTCTTC

D: -
J: TRBJ2-2
V: TRBV19
size: once
CDR3: CASTVRAPGELFF
DNA: TGTGCCAGTACCGTACGGGCCCCCGGGGAGCTGTTTTTT

D: TRBD2
J: TRBJ2-1
V: TRBV4-2
size: -
CDR3: CASSQLAGGPNEQFF
DNA: TGTGCCAGCAGCCAACTAGCGGGAGGGCCAAATGAGCAGTTCTTC

D: TRBD1
J: TRBJ2-3
V: TRBV20-1
size: -
CDR3: CSASTTRQGEDTQYF
DNA: TGCAGTGCCTCGACGACAAGACAGGGGGAGGATACGCAGTATTTT

D: TRBD1
J: TRBJ2-7
V: TRBV3-1
size: many
CDR3: CASSQIQGNEQYF
DNA: TGTGCCAGCAGCCAGATACAGGGGAACGAGCAGTACTTC

D: -
J: TRBJ1-1
V: TRBV4-2
size: -
CDR3: CASSQEGGNTEAFF
DNA: TGTGCCAGCAGCCAAGAAGGGGGGAACACTGAAGCTTTCTTT

D: TRBD2
J: TRBJ2-3
V: TRBV5-6
size: -
CDR3: CASRQLAADTQYF
DNA: TGTGCCAGCCGGCAACTAGCGGCAGATACGCAGTATTTT

D: -
J: TRBJ2-7
V: TRBV25-1
size: -
CDR3: CASSEWEKYEQYF
DNA: TGTGCCAGCAGTGAATGGGAGAAATACGAGCAGTACTTC

D: -
J: TRBJ2-3
V: TRBV7-7
size: -
CDR3: CASSLVAGDTQYF
DNA: TGTGCTAGCAGCTTAGTCGCAGGAGATACGCAGTATTTT

D: TRBD1
J: TRBJ1-1
V: TRBV3-1
size: many
CDR3: CASSQESGQENTEAFF
DNA: TGTGCCAGCAGCCAAGAATCAGGACAGGAAAACACTGAAGCTTTCTTT

D: TRBD1
J: TRBJ1-3
V: TRBV5-1
size: -
CDR3: CASSLTGGSGNTIYF
DNA: TGCGCCAGCAGCTTGACAGGGGGCTCTGGAAACACCATATATTTT

D: -
J: TRBJ1-6
V: TRBV11-2
size: many
CDR3: CASSLQGGAPLHF
DNA: TGTGCCAGCAGCCTCCAGGGTGGAGCACCCCTCCACTTT

D: -
J: TRBJ2-3
V: TRBV20-1
size: many
CDR3: CSAGIASTDTQYF
DNA: TGCAGTGCTGGGATCGCTAGCACAGATACGCAGTATTTT

D: -
J: TRBJ2-1
V: TRBV20-1
size: many
CDR3: CSADQGPYNEQFF
DNA: TGCAGTGCGGATCAGGGGCCCTACAATGAGCAGTTCTTC

D: -
J: TRBJ2-1
V: TRBV9
size: -
CDR3: CASSVGREGYNEQFF
DNA: TGTGCCAGCAGCGTAGGGCGGGAAGGTTACAATGAGCAGTTCTTC

D: TRBD2
J: TRBJ2-1
V: TRBV6-1
size: once
CDR3: CASRATSGSLEQFF
DNA: TGTGCCAGCAGAGCCACTAGCGGCTCCCTAGAGCAGTTCTTC

D: -
J: TRBJ1-4
V: TRBV30
size: many
CDR3: CAWSVGQNEKLFF
DNA: TGTGCCTGGAGTGTAGGCCAAAATGAAAAACTGTTTTTT

D: -
J: TRBJ2-2
V: TRBV3-1
size: few
CDR3: CASSQSSGQNTGELFF
DNA: TGTGCCAGCAGCCAATCCTCAGGACAGAACACCGGGGAGCTGTTTTTT

D: TRBD2
J: TRBJ2-7
V: TRBV4-1
size: -
CDR3: CASSQEPPGLADYEQYF
DNA: TGCGCCAGCAGCCAAGAGCCCCCGGGACTAGCCGACTACGAGCAGTACTTC

D: -
J: TRBJ2-2
V: TRBV19
size: -
CDR3: CASSIGINTGELFF
DNA: TGTGCCAGTAGTATAGGGATAAACACCGGGGAGCTGTTTTTT

D: TRBD2
J: TRBJ2-1
V: TRBV18
size: many
CDR3: CASSYGLAYEQFF
DNA: TGTGCCAGCTCTTATGGACTAGCCTATGAGCAGTTCTTC

D: -
J: TRBJ1-1
V: TRBV6-1
size: -
CDR3: CASSSPTGIKNTEAFF
DNA: TGTGCCAGCAGTTCACCCACAGGGATTAAGAACACTGAAGCTTTCTTT

D: -
J: TRBJ2-7
V: TRBV30
size: many
CDR3: CAWNRQRSYEQYF
DNA: TGTGCCTGGAATCGCCAGCGATCCTACGAGCAGTACTTC

D: TRBD2
J: TRBJ2-2
V: TRBV6-1
size: -
CDR3: CASSEIVSGGNTGELFF
DNA: TGTGCCAGCAGTGAGATAGTTAGCGGGGGGAACACCGGGGAGCTGTTTTTT

D: -
J: TRBJ2-1
V: TRBV29-1
size: -
CDR3: CSVEGYRGNEQFF
DNA: TGCAGCGTTGAGGGATATAGGGGCAATGAGCAGTTCTTC

D: -
J: TRBJ2-5
V: TRBV6-1
size: -
CDR3: CASSEQDPGETQYF
DNA: TGTGCCAGCAGTGAACAGGACCCAGGGGAGACCCAGTACTTC

D: -
J: TRBJ1-5
V: TRBV6-2/TRBV6-3
size: many
CDR3: CASSPSPGRSKDQPQHF
DNA: TGTGCCAGCAGCCCCAGCCCCGGACGGTCGAAAGATCAGCCCCAGCATTTT

D: TRBD2
J: TRBJ2-3
V: TRBV24-1
size: -
CDR3: CATSSTQLAGGSTDTQYF
DNA: TGTGCCACCAGTTCCACCCAACTAGCGGGAGGGAGCACAGATACGCAGTATTTT